There are many counts of the clone carrying this T cell receptor beta chain. Its cognate antigen is unknown. V dropped 5 bases and J dropped 4; count of bases not matched to a gene: 6. The CDR3 contains 14 residues. Germline values: CDR1 SGHTA, CDR2 FQGNSA. The data stem from a study of spatial heterogeneity in lung cancer. General study points: Expanded intratumoral alpha and beta TCR counts tracked tumor mutation counts.

One entry per CDR3 protein, called by TCRdb with MiXCR from the 5' RACE reads. The data contain more than 25,000 distinct CDR3 sequences, around 7.5% of them singletons. Noted time point: sample taken at primary tumor resection. Samples came from 65 to 75 TRACERx patients with untreated early-stage lung cancer. Without sorting, whole RNA was sequenced from tumor, nontumor lung or frozen PBMC. The specimen comprised lung tumor tissue, sampled at surgery. This TCR came from a male donor with early-stage non-small cell lung cancer. This chain connects TRBV7-2 to TRBJ2-3; 7 bases agree with TRBD2. The DNA for the CDR3 is TGTGCCAGCAGCGGACTAGGCGCCGCAGATACGCAGTATTTT. Protein sequence: CASSGLGAADTQYF.